The clone carrying this T cell receptor (beta chain) was counted only a few times. Its antigen is not identified. CDR1 and CDR2 from the germline V gene are SQVTM and ANQGSEA. V was trimmed by 1 base and J by 7 bases, leaving 13 bases between them. This CDR3 is built from 13 residues. This record belongs to a study of shared clonotypes between healthy human individuals. Study-wide points: Compared with memory subsets, naive subsets generally had larger estimated richness. Exclusively blood specimens were collected; tissue repertoires likely differ.

The study enrolled healthy HIV-negative adults without recent acute infections or vaccinations as donors. Measured with immunoSEQ multiplex PCR; TCRdb has only the in-frame clones, and not every one. The sample records about 1 million clones, 60% to 80% being singletons. This receptor was obtained from a man aged 18 to 29 in good health. The rearrangement uses TRBV29-1 and TRBJ1-2; D unclear. Sequenced sample: memory CD4+ T cells sorted from blood. Subset denoted: CD45RA-negative fraction. CDR3 loop: CSVEAGQVGGYTF. CDR3 bases: TGCAGCGTTGAAGCGGGTCAGGTTGGTGGCTACACCTTC.